The following is a T cell receptor (beta chain) sequence with its context. This clonotype was recorded a few times. Which antigen it targets is not known. Per-base qualities were not stored, and no clone one base away is much larger. These data originate in a study of CD8+CD57+ T cells in acquired aplastic anemia (dated by TCRdb to 2016 to 2018). With regard to the full study: Extracted DNA from sorted CD4+ and CD8+ cells averaged around 3.3 ug, ranging from roughly 0.17 to 27.4 ug. CD8+CD57+ expansion was defined as frequency above the mean frequency observed in healthy subjects. Results the study describes overall, beyond this receptor: No significant difference in CD8+ Simpson's diversity was found between patients and healthy controls (P=0.060). Around 28 CD8+ CDR3 sequences were found to be shared between patients and controls, but these sequences appeared to be highly expressed in patients and within the immunodominant clones of the patients.

Patients chosen for sequencing had shown expansion of CD8+CD57+ cells by flow cytometry. Severe acquired aplastic anemia was diagnosed in all patients according to International Study of Aplastic Anemia and Agranulocytosis and Camitta criteria. No therapy had been received by the patients at the time of blood sampling. In this study, sorted CD4+ and CD8+ T cells from the blood of healthy subjects and of severe aplastic anemia patients had their TCR repertoires deep-sequenced. Patients were enrolled in the USA under clinicaltrials.gov protocols 00001620, 01623167, 00001397, 00071045, 00081523 and 00961064. Ficoll-Paque density gradient centrifugation was used to isolate peripheral blood mononuclear cells. Before DNA extraction, CD4+ and CD8+ T cells were sorted by FACS or by magnetic beads. CDR1 is given as MNHEY and CDR2 as SVGAGI, both from the germline V gene. Deletion took 0 bases off V and 9 bases off J, with a span of 12 bases between the germline ends. Reading from cysteine to phenylalanine, the CDR3 counts 14 amino acids. Only the CDR3 part of the read is kept: 42 bases, read in frame from the first base.

Genomic DNA served as template for TCR beta VDJ combination and CDR3 sequence profiling. An Illumina HiSeq 2000 was the platform used for TCR repertoire sequencing. As for the authors' bioinformatics: Repertoire assessment relied on Simpson's diversity index, CDR3 size and DJ length profiles, and TRBV/TRBJ rearrangement plots. The most abundant DNA sequence in the deep sequencing data was taken as the immunodominant clone. CDR3 amino acid sequences were screened for sharing across subjects and were compared with published repertoires and the VDJdb database. Using fastp trimming at Q25 and MiXCR clonotype assembly, TCRdb reanalyzed the public sequencing data and kept in-frame beta chains. Rows with one shared CDR3 protein collapse into an entry with the most common genes and DNA. The V and J calls here are based on TCRdb, not the publication. Recorded for this sample are under 200,000 distinct CDR3 sequences; about half of them occurred a single time. Around 2% of the sample lies in the top ten.

The specimen was sorted CD4+, CD8+, or CD8+CD57+ T cells (not recorded which) from PBMCs. The receptor's source is a human donor with aplastic anemia. The chain employs TRBV6-5 and TRBJ2-1; the D gene lacks a confident call. The DNA reads as follows: TGTGCCAGCAGTTACTCTAAAACTAACGGTGAGCAGTTCTTC. This sequence encodes CASSYSKTNGEQFF.